This T cell receptor beta chain was identified during a study of shared clonotypes between healthy human individuals. TCRdb's table, derived via immunoSEQ multiplex PCR, lists solely in-frame clones and lacks some. This sample yields 950,000 to 1,100,000 clones, of which more than 75% are seen a single time; 0.6% to 0.75% belongs to the top ten. Study-wide points: The study's rarefaction showed incomplete sorted-subset sequencing despite large depth. Of the naive CD4 clonotypes, approximately 5% were shared across several donors.

The CDR3 is 18 residues long. Germline CDR1 reads WSHSY; CDR2 reads SAAADI. Losses at the gene ends were 6 bases for V and 1 base for J; bases not matched to a gene: 15. This clone occurred a few times. Its antigen remains unknown. The split of CD4+ cells yielded CD45RA+ naive and CD45RA-negative memory subsets. V is TRBV10-2 and J is TRBJ1-5; 7 positions agree with TRBD1. The sample was memory CD4+ T cells from PBMCs. Subset here: CD45RA-negative fraction. The sequence was obtained from a man younger than 30 in good health. Some clones in this sample may be carry-over from other donors' samples. The DNA for the CDR3 is TGCGCCAGCAGCAATGACAGGGCGGCGGGTAGAAGCAATCAGCCCCAGCATTTT. It encodes CASSNDRAAGRSNQPQHF.